A selection of T cell receptor beta chains follows, all from one sample in a study of a mutant IDH1 vaccine in newly diagnosed glioma. No cognate antigen is known for these TCRs. Using immunoSEQ multiplex PCR, the repertoire was profiled, and TCRdb retains in-frame clones only, with some absent. The data contain just under 70,000 clones, roughly 84% of them singletons. The sequencing here drew on PBMCs, taken from a glioma patient whose treatment included an IDH1 peptide vaccine. The origin of the receptors is a man younger than 35 with glioma. Each CDR3 is given with its conserved first and last residue.

TRBV6-5 CASKGVGRNQPQHF
TRBV19 CASRFGAGKNIQYF
TRBV29-1 CSVEVDRASEAFF
TRBV5-1 CASRYSRDRGFSPLHF
TRBV5-1 CASSRGDSYNEQFF
TRBV11-2 CASSSLAGNTGELFF
TRBV7-2 CASSLVGAGMNTEAFF
TRBV12-5 CASGPEPNTEAFF
TRBV15 CATSGYGVDPAVSYGYTF
TRBV2 CASSTMTDSYGYTF
TRBV7-6 CASSLANGASGNTIYF
TRBV28 CASSNAGSGNQPQHF
TRBV7-2 CASSLILRTYNSPLHF
TRBV5-6 CASSLSSGANVLTF
TRBV11-2 CASSSRQAEKLFF
TRBV7-2 CASSSLNGRPAFEQFF
TRBV4-1 CASSQEGLDVEYGYTF
TRBV27 CVSGTGINEQYF
TRBV7-2 CASSLAGGLDTQYF
TRBV7-9 CASRIRGGGVTEAFF
TRBV2 CASSLQGPYEQYF
TRBV5-6 CASSQPLYRGSNYGYTF
TRBV7-9 CASSLGTVSIRGTEAFF
TRBV30 CAWSVAADTQYF